The next 15 T cell receptor beta chains were all read from a single sample in a study of brain T cells in children with intractable seizures. As for time point: blood from clinic visit 5 months post-surgery; TSC patient then seizure free. TCRdb keeps only in-frame clones here, not all; method: immunoSEQ multiplex PCR. The sample gives 300,000 to 400,000 clones, more than 85% of which show up once; 5% to 7% is in the top ten. The sequencing used peripheral blood, collected approximately 5 months after surgery. These receptors came from a boy under two years old with tuberous sclerosis and intractable seizures.

The CDR3 spells CASSRSLNEQFF. CDR3 bases: TGTGCCAGTAGCCGCAGCCTTAATGAGCAGTTCTTC. This rearrangement joins TRBV19 to TRBJ2-1, with D unclear. V dropped 6 bases and J dropped 7 bases, with 10 bases sitting between them. The CDR3 extends over 12 amino acids. CDR1 and CDR2 from the germline V gene are LNHDA and SQIVND (reference sequence).

The chain is built from TRBV18 and TRBJ2-7; 7 bases match TRBD2. After removal of 3 bases from V and 7 bases from J, the junction contained 18 bases not matched to a gene. Germline lookup yields CDR1 KGHSH and CDR2 LQKENI. The CDR3 totals 17 residues. As DNA, the CDR3 is TGTGCCAGCTCACCTCTGTTGGCTGCTGTGGGAGGGCCAGAGCAGTACTTC. Translating it yields CASSPLLAAVGGPEQYF.

This chain links TRBV30 with TRBJ2-7; 8 nucleotides agree with TRBD1. In germline, CDR1 is GTSNPN, CDR2 SVGIG (reference sequence). The CDR3 runs to 13 residues. V shed 5 bases and J 2 bases; nucleotides not matched to a gene: 5. The CDR3 region is CAWDRGATYEQYF. The CDR3 DNA reads as TGTGCCTGGGACAGGGGAGCAACCTACGAGCAGTACTTC.

V and J are TRBV3-1 (or the pseudogene TRBV3-2) and TRBJ2-5, with unresolved D. This CDR3 is built from 11 residues. Germline CDR1 LGHDT, CDR2 YNNKEL (reference sequence). V dropped 0 bases and J dropped 9 bases, with 5 bases sitting between them. CDR3 nucleotides: TGTGCCAGCAGCCAAGATCTTGCCCAGTACTTC. This sequence encodes CASSQDLAQYF.

V and J are TRBV6-2 or TRBV6-3 and TRBJ1-2; the D is unclear. V dropped 6 bases and J dropped 3 bases, with 11 bases sitting between them. This CDR3 comprises 13 residues. Looked up from germline, CDR1 is MNHEY and CDR2 is SVGEGT. The CDR3 sequence is CASSTRRYYGYTF. The CDR3 DNA reads TGTGCCAGCAGCACTCGCCGCTACTATGGCTACACCTTC.

This sequence joins TRBV4-1 and TRBJ1-6; D is undetermined. Germline CDR1 MGHRA, CDR2 YSYEKL. This CDR3 region has 15 residues. V shed 1 base and J shed 9 bases, with 13 bases lying between them. CDR3: CASSQVRARGSPLHF. The CDR3 DNA sequence: TGCGCCAGCAGCCAAGTACGGGCCCGGGGTTCACCCCTCCACTTT.

Here the CDR3 DNA reads TGTGCCAGCAGCCCGGACACCGCTAGCACAGATACGCAGTATTTT. Translating it yields CASSPDTASTDTQYF. The chain uses TRBV5-4 and TRBJ2-3, with D possibly matching TRBD1 (5 bases). There are 15 residues in the CDR3. The germline CDR1 and CDR2 sequences are SGHNT and YYREEE (reference sequence). The germline V and J ends were trimmed by 4 bases and 0 bases, with 12 bases remaining between them.

The rearrangement links TRBV4-1 to TRBJ1-1; no definite D call. The V gene lost 0 bases and the J gene lost 3 bases, with 8 bases spanning the gap. CDR1 MGHRA and CDR2 YSYEKL come from the germline V gene. The CDR3 has 14 amino acids. For the CDR3, the DNA is TGCGCCAGCAGCCAAGACGGCACGTACACTGAAGCTTTCTTT. It is translated as CASSQDGTYTEAFF.

This chain links TRBV19 with TRBJ1-1; TRBD1 matches 12 bases. The CDR3 is 15 amino acids. The V gene end was trimmed by 5 bases and the J gene end by 4 bases; junction bases not matched to a gene: 5. CDR1 and CDR2 (germline): LNHDA, SQIVND (reference sequence). CDR3 sequence: CASSRRGQGATEAFF. The CDR3 nucleotides are TGTGCCAGTAGTCGTCGGGGACAGGGGGCCACTGAAGCTTTCTTT.

V usage is TRBV4-1 and J usage is TRBJ2-7, with D possibly called TRBD1 or TRBD2 (5 bases each). Germline CDR1 and CDR2: MGHRA and YSYEKL. V was shortened by 2 bases and J by 5 bases, with 13 bases between the two germline ends. This CDR3 has 14 residues. The CDR3 nucleotides read TGCGCCAGCAGCCAACGCCTCCTGGGGGACGAGCAGTACTTC. Its protein product is CASSQRLLGDEQYF.

V usage is TRBV5-4 and J usage is TRBJ2-4; no firm D call. The CDR3 has 14 amino acids. Between the trimmed V and J ends, which lost 5 bases and 1 base, there was a span of 10 bases. Germline lookup yields CDR1 SGHNT and CDR2 YYREEE (reference sequence). The CDR3 here is CASRSYGAKNIQYF. CDR3 nucleotide sequence: TGTGCCAGCAGGTCATACGGGGCCAAAAACATTCAGTACTTC.

This clone was recorded once. DNA for the CDR3: TGTGCCAGCAACTCTCCGGCGGACCAAGAGACCCAGTACTTC. As protein: CASNSPADQETQYF. This sequence joins TRBV28 and TRBJ2-5; no definite D call. This CDR3 is 14 amino acids long. CDR1 is MDHEN, CDR2 SYDVKM, per germline. The ends were cut back, 7 bases at V and 0 bases at J, with 12 bases in the middle.

The chain couples TRBV5-1 to TRBJ2-7; D possibly matches TRBD1 or TRBD2 (7 bases each). The CDR3 runs to 15 residues. CDR1 is SGHRS, CDR2 YFSETQ, per germline. V was cut by 4 bases and J by 4 bases, with 18 bases left in between. The CDR3 DNA follows: TGCGCCAGCAGCACCGAAAGCGGGACAGCTTACGAGCAGTACTTC. It yields the protein CASSTESGTAYEQYF.

CDR3 nucleotide sequence: TGTGCCAGCAGTGATGTGGGACTAGCGAAAGAGACCCAGTACTTC. It yields the protein CASSDVGLAKETQYF. This chain links TRBV2 with TRBJ2-5, with TRBD2 matching over 10 bases. Germline trimming cut 3 bases from V and 3 bases from J; bases unmatched to any gene: 4. The germline gives CDR1 SNHLY, CDR2 FYNNEI. This CDR3 is built from 15 residues.

The chain uses TRBV3-1 (or the pseudogene TRBV3-2) and TRBJ2-7, with 7 bases that match TRBD1. The CDR3 has 13 amino acids. CDR1 LGHDT and CDR2 YNNKEL come from the germline V gene (reference sequence). V was pared by 0 bases and J by 7 bases, with 3 bases of the junction left unmatched. Here the CDR3 DNA reads TGTGCCAGCAGCCAAGATCCGGACAGGGAGCAGTACTTC. It codes for CASSQDPDREQYF.